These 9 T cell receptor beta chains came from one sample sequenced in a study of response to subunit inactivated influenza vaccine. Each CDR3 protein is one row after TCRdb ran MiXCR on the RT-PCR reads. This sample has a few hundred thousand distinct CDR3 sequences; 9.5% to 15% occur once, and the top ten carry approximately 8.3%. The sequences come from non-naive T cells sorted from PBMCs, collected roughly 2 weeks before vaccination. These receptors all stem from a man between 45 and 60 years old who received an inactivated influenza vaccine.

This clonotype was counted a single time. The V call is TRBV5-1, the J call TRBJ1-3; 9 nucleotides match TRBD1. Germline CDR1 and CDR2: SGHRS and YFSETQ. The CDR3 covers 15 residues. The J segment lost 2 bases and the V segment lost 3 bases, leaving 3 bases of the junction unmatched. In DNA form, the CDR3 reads TGCGCCAGCAGCTGGACAGGGGTGACTGGAAACACCATATATTTT. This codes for CASSWTGVTGNTIYF.

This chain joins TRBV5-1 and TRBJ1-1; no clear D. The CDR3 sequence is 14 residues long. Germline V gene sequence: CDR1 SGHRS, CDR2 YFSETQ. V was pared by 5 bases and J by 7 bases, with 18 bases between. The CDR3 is CASRREPGFLEAFF. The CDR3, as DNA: TGCGCCAGCAGGCGGGAACCAGGATTTCTTGAAGCTTTCTTT.

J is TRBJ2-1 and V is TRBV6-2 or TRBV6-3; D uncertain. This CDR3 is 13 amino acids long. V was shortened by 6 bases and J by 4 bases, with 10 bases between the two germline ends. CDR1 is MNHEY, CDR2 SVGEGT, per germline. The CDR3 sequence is CASSETPYNEQFF. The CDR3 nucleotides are TGTGCCAGCAGCGAGACCCCTTACAATGAGCAGTTCTTC.

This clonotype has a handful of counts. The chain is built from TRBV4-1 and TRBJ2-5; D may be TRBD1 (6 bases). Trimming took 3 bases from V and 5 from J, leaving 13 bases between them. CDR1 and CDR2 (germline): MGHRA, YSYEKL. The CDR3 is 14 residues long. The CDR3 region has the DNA TGCGCCAGCAGCCACCCGGGACAATGGGAGACCCAGTACTTC. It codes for CASSHPGQWETQYF.

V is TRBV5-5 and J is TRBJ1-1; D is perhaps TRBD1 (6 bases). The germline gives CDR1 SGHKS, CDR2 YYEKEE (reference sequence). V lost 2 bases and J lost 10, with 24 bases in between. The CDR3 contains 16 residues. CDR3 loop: CASSLHPDARGGRAFF. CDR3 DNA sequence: TGTGCCAGCAGCTTACACCCGGATGCCAGGGGAGGAAGAGCTTTCTTT.

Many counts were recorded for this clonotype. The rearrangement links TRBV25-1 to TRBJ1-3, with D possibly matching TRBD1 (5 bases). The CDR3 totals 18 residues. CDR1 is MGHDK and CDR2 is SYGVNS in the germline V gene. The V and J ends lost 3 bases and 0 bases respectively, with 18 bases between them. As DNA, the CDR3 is TGTGCCAGCAGTGAGCTCTACCCCGGGGGAAGCTCTGGAAACACCATATATTTT. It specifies CASSELYPGGSSGNTIYF.

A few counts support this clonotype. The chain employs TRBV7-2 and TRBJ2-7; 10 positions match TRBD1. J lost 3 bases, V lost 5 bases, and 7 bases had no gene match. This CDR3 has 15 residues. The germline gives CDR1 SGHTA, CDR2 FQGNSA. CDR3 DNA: TGTGCCAGCAGCCAGACAGGGGGCCTTCTCTACGAGCAGTACTTC. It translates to CASSQTGGLLYEQYF.

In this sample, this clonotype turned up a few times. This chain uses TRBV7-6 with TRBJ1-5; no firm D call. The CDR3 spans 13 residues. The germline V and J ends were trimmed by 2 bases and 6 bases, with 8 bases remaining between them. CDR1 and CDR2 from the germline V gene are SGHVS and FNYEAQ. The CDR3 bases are TGTGCCAGCAGCTTACAGGAGGGTCAGCCCCAGCATTTT. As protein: CASSLQEGQPQHF.

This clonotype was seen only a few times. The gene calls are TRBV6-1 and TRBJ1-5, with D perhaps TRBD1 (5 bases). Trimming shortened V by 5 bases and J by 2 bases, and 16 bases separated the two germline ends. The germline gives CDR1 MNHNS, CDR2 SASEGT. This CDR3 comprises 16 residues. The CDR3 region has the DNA TGTGCCAGCAGTCCCCGGGACCGGGGTGGCAATCAGCCCCAGCATTTT. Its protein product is CASSPRDRGGNQPQHF.